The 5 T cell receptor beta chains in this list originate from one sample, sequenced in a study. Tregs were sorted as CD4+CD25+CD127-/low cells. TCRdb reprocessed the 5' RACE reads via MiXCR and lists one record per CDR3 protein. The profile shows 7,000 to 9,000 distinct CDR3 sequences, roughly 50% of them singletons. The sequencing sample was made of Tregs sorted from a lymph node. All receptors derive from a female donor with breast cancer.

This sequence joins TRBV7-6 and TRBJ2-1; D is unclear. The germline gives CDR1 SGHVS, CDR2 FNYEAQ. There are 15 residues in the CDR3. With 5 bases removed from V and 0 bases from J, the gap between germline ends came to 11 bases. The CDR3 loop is CASSPRYRSYNEQFF. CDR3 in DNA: TGTGCCAGCAGCCCCCGGTACCGCTCCTACAATGAGCAGTTCTTC. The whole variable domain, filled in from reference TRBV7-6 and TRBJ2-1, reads GAGVSQSPRYKVTKRGQDVALRCDPISGHVSLYWYRQALGQGPEFLTYFNYEAQQDKSGLPNDRFSAERPEGSISTLTIQRTEQRDSAMYRCASSPRYRSYNEQFFGPGTRLTVL.

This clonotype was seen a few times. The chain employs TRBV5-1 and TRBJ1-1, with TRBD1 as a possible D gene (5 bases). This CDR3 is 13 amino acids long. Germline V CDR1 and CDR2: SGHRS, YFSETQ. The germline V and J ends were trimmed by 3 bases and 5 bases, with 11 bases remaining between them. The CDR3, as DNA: TGCGCCAGCAGCTCCGGGGGGGGTACTGAAGCTTTCTTT. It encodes CASSSGGGTEAFF.

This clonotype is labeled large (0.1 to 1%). DNA for the CDR3: TGTGCCAGCAGCTTAGCGACTAGCGGGACGCAGTATTTT. Its protein product is CASSLATSGTQYF. The chain recombines TRBV7-2 with TRBJ2-3; the match to TRBD2 covers 10 bases. Germline values: CDR1 SGHTA, CDR2 FQGNSA. The CDR3 spans 13 residues. The V gene end was trimmed by 0 bases and the J gene end by 9 bases; junction bases not matched to a gene: 0.

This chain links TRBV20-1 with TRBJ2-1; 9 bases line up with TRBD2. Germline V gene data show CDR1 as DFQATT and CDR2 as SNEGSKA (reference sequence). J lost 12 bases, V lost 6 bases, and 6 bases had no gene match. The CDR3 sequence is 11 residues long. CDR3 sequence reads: CSARRSGRQFF. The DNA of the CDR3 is TGCAGTGCCCGCCGTAGCGGGAGGCAGTTCTTC.

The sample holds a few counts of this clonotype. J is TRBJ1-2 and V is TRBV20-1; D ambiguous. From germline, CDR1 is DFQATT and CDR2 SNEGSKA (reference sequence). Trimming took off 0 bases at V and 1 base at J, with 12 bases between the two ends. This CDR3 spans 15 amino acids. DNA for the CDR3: TGCAGTGCTAGAGATCTAGGGAGATTTAACTATGGCTACACCTTC. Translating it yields CSARDLGRFNYGYTF.